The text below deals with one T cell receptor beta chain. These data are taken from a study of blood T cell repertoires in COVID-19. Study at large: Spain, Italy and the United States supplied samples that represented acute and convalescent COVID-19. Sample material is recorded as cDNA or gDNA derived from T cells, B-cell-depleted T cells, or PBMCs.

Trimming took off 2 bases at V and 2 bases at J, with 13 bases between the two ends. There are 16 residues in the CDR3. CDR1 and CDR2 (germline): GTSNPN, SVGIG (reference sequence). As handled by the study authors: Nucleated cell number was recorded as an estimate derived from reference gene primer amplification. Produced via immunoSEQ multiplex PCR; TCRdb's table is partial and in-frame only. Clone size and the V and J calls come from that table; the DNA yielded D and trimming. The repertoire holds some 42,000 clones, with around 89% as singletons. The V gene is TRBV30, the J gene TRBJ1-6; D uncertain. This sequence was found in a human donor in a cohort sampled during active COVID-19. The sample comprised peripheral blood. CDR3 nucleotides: TGTGCCTGGAGTCTCGGAGGGTTAACCTATAATTCACCCCTCCACTTT. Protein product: CAWSLGGLTYNSPLHF.